This passage covers 10 T cell receptor beta chains from one sample sequenced in a study of shared clonotypes between healthy human individuals. Measured with immunoSEQ multiplex PCR; TCRdb has only the in-frame clones, and not every one. The data hold approximately 2.5 million clones, with around nine tenths observed a single time. Sequenced material: naive CD4+ T cells sorted from blood. Documented subset: CD45RA+ positively selected. These receptors were obtained from a man aged 18 to 35 in good health.

There are a few counts of this clone. This sequence joins TRBV9 and TRBJ1-1; D not certain. CDR1 and CDR2 from the germline V gene are SGDLS and YYNGEE. The CDR3 loop spans 15 amino acids. The V end was cut by 0 bases, the J end by 0 bases, with 9 bases between. Here the CDR3 reads CASSVGGSVNTEAFF. The DNA for the CDR3 is TGTGCCAGCAGCGTAGGTGGGAGCGTGAACACTGAAGCTTTCTTT.

The rearrangement links TRBV5-1 to TRBJ2-6, with unresolved D. Germline values: CDR1 SGHRS, CDR2 YFSETQ. V was trimmed by 4 bases and J by 0 bases, leaving 14 bases between them. The CDR3 length is 17 residues. The CDR3: CASSLPLVASGANVLTF. For the CDR3, the DNA is TGCGCCAGCAGCCTCCCCCTGGTGGCCTCTGGGGCCAACGTCCTGACTTTC. Using reference TRBV5-1 and TRBJ2-6 for the parts outside the CDR3, the full variable domain is KAGVTQTPRYLIKTRGQQVTLSCSPISGHRSVSWYQQTPGQGLQFLFEYFSETQRNKGNFPGRFSGRQFSNSRSEMNVSTLELGDSALYLCASSLPLVASGANVLTFGAGSRLTVL.

V usage is TRBV6-1 and J usage is TRBJ2-5; 11 bases line up with TRBD2. With 1 base clipped from V and 5 bases from J, the junction kept 3 bases outside the gene matches. CDR1 and CDR2 from the germline V gene are MNHNS and SASEGT. The CDR3 runs to 15 residues. CDR3 sequence: CASSEVSGGAETQYF. In nucleotides, the CDR3 is TGTGCCAGCAGTGAAGTTAGCGGGGGGGCGGAGACCCAGTACTTC.

The chain carries TRBV5-4 and TRBJ1-2; 7 bases are shared with TRBD1. V lost 3 bases to trimming and J lost 1 base; unmatched junction nucleotides: 6. Germline V gene data show CDR1 as SGHNT and CDR2 as YYREEE (reference sequence). This CDR3 region has 15 residues. The CDR3 here is CASSSPTGNNYGYTF. The CDR3, as DNA: TGTGCCAGCAGCTCCCCGACAGGGAATAACTATGGCTACACCTTC.

This clone was found once. J is TRBJ2-7 and V is TRBV18; 8 bases match TRBD2. Looked up from germline, CDR1 is KGHSH and CDR2 is LQKENI. This CDR3 is built from 15 residues. Germline trimming cut 5 bases from V and 0 bases from J; bases unmatched to any gene: 6. The DNA of the CDR3 is TGTGCCAGCTCATGGCGGGAGGCTCTCTCCTACGAGCAGTACTTC. Translation gives CASSWREALSYEQYF.

The J gene is TRBJ2-7, the V gene TRBV7-8; the D is unclear. V was cut by 2 bases and J by 0 bases, with 11 bases left in between. This CDR3 region has 15 residues. Germline V gene data show CDR1 as SGHVS and CDR2 as FQNEAQ. The DNA for the CDR3 is TGTGCCAGCAGCTTACGCGCGTTTGGCTCCTACGAGCAGTACTTC. Translated, it gives CASSLRAFGSYEQYF.

The gene calls are TRBV19 and TRBJ2-5; D may be TRBD2 (6 bases). Per the germline V gene, CDR1 is LNHDA and CDR2 is SQIVND (reference sequence). The CDR3 consists of 14 residues. Trimming removed 3 bases from V and 1 base from J, with 9 bases in between. The CDR3 is CASSMQGLQETQYF. The CDR3 region has the DNA TGTGCCAGTAGTATGCAGGGACTCCAAGAGACCCAGTACTTC.

This rearrangement joins TRBV2 to TRBJ2-5; 8 bases are shared with TRBD2. Germline V gene data show CDR1 as SNHLY and CDR2 as FYNNEI. The trim removed 0 bases at V and 6 bases at J, leaving 12 bases unmatched. This CDR3 comprises 17 residues. CDR3 nucleotides: TGTGCCAGCAGTGAAGCGCTGGTATTCGCGGGGGGACAGACCCAGTACTTC. Its protein product is CASSEALVFAGGQTQYF. Full variable domain (rest looked up from reference TRBV2 and TRBJ2-5): EPEVTQTPSHQVTQMGQEVILRCVPISNHLYFYWYRQILGQKVEFLVSFYNNEISEKSEIFDDQFSVERPDGSNFTLKIRSTKLEDSAMYFCASSEALVFAGGQTQYFGPGTRLLVL.

For this clone: This CDR3 is also generated by other DNA sequences in the sample. This chain joins TRBV7-9 and TRBJ2-7; D not resolved. CDR1 SEHNR and CDR2 FQNEAQ come from the germline V gene (reference sequence). The CDR3 has 12 residues. Trimming pared 5 bases from V and 1 base from J, leaving 6 bases between. In DNA, the CDR3 is TGTGCCAGCAGCCCGCGATCCTACGAGCAGTACTTC. This gives the protein CASSPRSYEQYF.

The gene calls are TRBV30 and TRBJ2-3, with 7 bases lining up with TRBD2. The CDR3 runs 18 residues. V trimming: 0 bases; J trimming: 4 bases; junction bases outside the gene matches: 16. CDR1 and CDR2 (germline): GTSNPN, SVGIG (reference sequence). The CDR3 region has the DNA TGTGCCTGGAGTGTCTTAGGGCGGGAGTGGAGGATTTCAGATACGCAGTATTTT. Translation gives CAWSVLGREWRISDTQYF. The full variable domain, rest sourced from reference TRBV30 and TRBJ2-3, is SQTIHQWPATLVQPVGSPLSLECTVEGTSNPNLYWYRQAAGRGLQLLFYSVGIGQISSEVPQNLSASRPQDRQFILSSKKLLLSDSGFYLCAWSVLGREWRISDTQYFGPGTRLTVL.